The text below deals with one TCR beta chain. Its target is not known. Other DNA variants within this sample encode the same CDR3. This entry is derived from a study of siplizumab effects on memory and regulatory T cells. Overall study results and limits: Proliferating Tregs in siplizumab cultures were never verified as suppressive.

TCRdb's table, derived via immunoSEQ multiplex PCR, lists solely in-frame clones and lacks some. The data contain some 97,000 clones, 75% to 95% of them seen just once; the ten biggest clones take up roughly 2.7%. Sequenced sample: CD4+ T cells sorted from blood. This TCR was sampled from a human donor in good health. Some clones in this sample may be carry-over from other donors' samples.

The CDR3 coding sequence is TGTGCCAGCAGTGGATGGGCCTCACCGGGACTAGCGGGAGTACGGGAGACCCAGTACTTC. This gives the protein CASSGWASPGLAGVRETQYF. This chain connects TRBV6-1 to TRBJ2-5; 14 bases line up with TRBD2. Per germline, CDR1 MNHNS and CDR2 SASEGT. This CDR3 comprises 20 residues. Trimming at V came to 4 bases and at J to 5 bases, leaving 18 bases not matched to a gene.